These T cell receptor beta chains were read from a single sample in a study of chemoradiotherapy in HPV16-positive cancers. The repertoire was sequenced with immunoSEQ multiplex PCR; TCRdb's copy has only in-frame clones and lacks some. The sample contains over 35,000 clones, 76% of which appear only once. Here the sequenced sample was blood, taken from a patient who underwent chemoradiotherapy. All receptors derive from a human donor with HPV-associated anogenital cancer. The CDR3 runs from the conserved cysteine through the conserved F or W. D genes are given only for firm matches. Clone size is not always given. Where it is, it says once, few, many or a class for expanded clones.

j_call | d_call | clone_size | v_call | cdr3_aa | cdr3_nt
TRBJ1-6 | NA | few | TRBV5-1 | CASSLDSESSYNSPLHF | TGCGCCAGCAGCTTGGACTCGGAGAGCTCCTATAATTCACCCCTCCACTTT
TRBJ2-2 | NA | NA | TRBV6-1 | CASSPGLNTGELFF | TGTGCCAGCAGTCCGGGACTCAACACCGGGGAGCTGTTTTTT
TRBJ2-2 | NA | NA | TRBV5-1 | CASSPGLLGTTGELFF | TGCGCCAGCAGCCCGGGACTCCTGGGGACCACCGGGGAGCTGTTTTTT
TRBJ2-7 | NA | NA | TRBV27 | CASRLQGGHEQYF | TGTGCCAGCAGACTACAAGGAGGGCACGAGCAGTACTTC
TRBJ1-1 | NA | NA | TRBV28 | CASETGLAKTEAFF | TGTGCCAGCGAAACAGGGTTGGCAAAAACTGAAGCTTTCTTT
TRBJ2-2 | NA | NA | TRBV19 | CASSVPTGELFF | TGTGCCAGTAGTGTACCGACCGGGGAGCTGTTTTTT
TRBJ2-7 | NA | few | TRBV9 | CASSERLTDEQYF | TGTGCCAGCAGCGAGAGGTTAACAGACGAGCAGTACTTC
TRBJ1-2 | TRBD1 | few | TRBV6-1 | CASSTGESHYGYTF | TGTGCCAGCTCGACAGGGGAGTCCCACTATGGCTACACCTTC
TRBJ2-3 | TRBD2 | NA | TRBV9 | CASSVLPSGGLGDTQYF | TGTGCCAGCAGCGTGCTACCTAGCGGGGGTCTTGGGGATACGCAGTATTTT
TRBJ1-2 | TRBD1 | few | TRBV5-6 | CASSLFRDRDNYGYTF | TGTGCCAGCAGCTTATTCCGGGACAGGGACAACTATGGCTACACCTTC
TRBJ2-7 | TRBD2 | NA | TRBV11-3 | CASSATGTSSYEQYF | TGTGCCAGCAGCGCGACCGGGACTAGCAGCTACGAGCAGTACTTC
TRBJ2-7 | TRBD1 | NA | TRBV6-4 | CASSEGPTGDPSYEQYF | TGTGCCAGCAGTGAGGGACCGACAGGGGATCCCTCCTACGAGCAGTACTTC
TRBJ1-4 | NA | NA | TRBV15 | CATSAATNEKLFF | TGTGCCACCTCAGCCGCAACTAATGAAAAACTGTTTTTT
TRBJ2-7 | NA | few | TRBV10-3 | CAISESGGGRGTYEQYF | TGTGCCATCAGTGAGTCGGGAGGAGGGAGAGGGACCTACGAGCAGTACTTC
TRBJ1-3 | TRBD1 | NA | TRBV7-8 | CASSLGQTLGNTIYF | TGTGCCAGCAGCTTGGGACAGACTCTTGGAAACACCATATATTTT
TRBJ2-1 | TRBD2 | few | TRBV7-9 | CASSLEGGVNEQFF | TGTGCCAGCAGCTTAGAGGGAGGGGTTAATGAGCAGTTCTTC
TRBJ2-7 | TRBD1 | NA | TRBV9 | CASSAGTGLYEQYF | TGTGCCAGCAGCGCCGGGACAGGCCTCTACGAGCAGTACTTC
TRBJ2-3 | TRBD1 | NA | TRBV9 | CASGQVSTDTQYF | TGTGCCAGCGGACAGGTGTCCACAGATACGCAGTATTTT
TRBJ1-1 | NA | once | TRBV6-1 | CASSEARWSTEAFF | TGTGCCAGCAGTGAAGCGCGTTGGAGTACTGAAGCTTTCTTT
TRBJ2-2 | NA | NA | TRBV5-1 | CASSPSQGSGELFF | TGCGCCAGCAGCCCTAGTCAGGGGTCCGGGGAGCTGTTTTTT
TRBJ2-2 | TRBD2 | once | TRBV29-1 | CSVGLAGGAGTGELFF | TGCAGCGTGGGACTAGCGGGGGGCGCGGGCACCGGGGAGCTGTTTTTT
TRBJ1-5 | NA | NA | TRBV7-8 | CASSLGAYSNQPQHF | TGTGCCAGCAGCTTAGGGGCATATAGCAATCAGCCCCAGCATTTT
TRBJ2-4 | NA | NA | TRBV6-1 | CASSRDAKNIQYF | TGTGCCAGCAGTCGGGACGCTAAAAACATTCAGTACTTC
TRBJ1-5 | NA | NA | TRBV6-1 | CASSEIGTPYSNQPQHF | TGTGCCAGCAGTGAAATTGGGACCCCCTATAGCAATCAGCCCCAGCATTTT
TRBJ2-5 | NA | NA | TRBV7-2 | CASSLVLIFGGRETQYF | TGTGCCAGCAGCTTAGTTCTCATTTTTGGGGGACGAGAGACCCAGTACTTC
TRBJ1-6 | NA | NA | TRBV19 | CASEDNESDSPLHF | TGTGCCAGTGAGGACAACGAGTCGGACTCACCCCTCCACTTT
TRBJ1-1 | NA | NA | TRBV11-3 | CASSADGGRWAFF | TGTGCCAGCAGCGCTGACGGTGGTCGATGGGCTTTCTTT